The 18 T cell receptor beta chains reported below all come from one sample, sequenced in a study of blood T cell repertoires in COVID-19. Measured with immunoSEQ multiplex PCR; TCRdb has only the in-frame clones, and not every one. The profile shows roughly 70,000 clones, under 95% of them singletons. The specimen was peripheral blood. Every receptor here comes from a woman between 55 and 75 years old with active COVID-19.

This sequence joins TRBV2 and TRBJ2-5; 13 nucleotides match TRBD2. The CDR3 is 16 amino acids. J was trimmed by 7 bases and V by 5 bases; bases with no gene match: 10. CDR1 is SNHLY, CDR2 FYNNEI, per germline. This CDR3 reads CASSPNGLAGEGTQYF. For the CDR3, the DNA is TGTGCCAGCAGTCCAAACGGACTAGCGGGAGAGGGGACCCAGTACTTC.

The rearrangement uses TRBV25-1 and TRBJ1-6; TRBD1 is a possible D gene (5 bases). This CDR3 comprises 17 residues. The V gene lost 5 bases and the J gene lost 7 bases, with 21 bases spanning the gap. Germline values: CDR1 MGHDK, CDR2 SYGVNS. This CDR3 is CASSQTGSQLGNSPLHF. CDR3 sequence (DNA): TGTGCCAGCAGTCAAACAGGTTCGCAGTTGGGCAATTCACCCCTCCACTTT.

The chain recombines TRBV7-9 with TRBJ2-5; 7 nucleotides agree with TRBD2. The CDR3 consists of 17 residues. Per germline, CDR1 SEHNR and CDR2 FQNEAQ (reference sequence). Trimming removed 5 bases from V and 1 base from J; junction bases left unmatched: 13. Here the CDR3 DNA reads TGTGCCAGCAGCGGGGAGGGGAGCCCCTGGGGCCAAGAGACCCAGTACTTC. This sequence encodes CASSGEGSPWGQETQYF.

The chain is built from TRBV14 and TRBJ1-5, with D perhaps TRBD1 (6 bases). Per germline, CDR1 SGHDN and CDR2 FVKESK. The CDR3 consists of 14 residues. V shed 3 bases and J shed 7 bases, with 13 bases lying between them. Here the CDR3 DNA reads TGTGCCAGCAGCCAGTCAGGGGCGCGGCAGCCCCAGCATTTT. Protein product: CASSQSGARQPQHF.

The rearrangement uses TRBV5-4 and TRBJ1-4; 7 nucleotides match TRBD1. Per the germline V gene, CDR1 is SGHNT and CDR2 is YYREEE (reference sequence). V dropped 3 bases and J dropped 5; count of bases not matched to a gene: 4. This CDR3 contains 14 residues. In DNA, the CDR3 is TGTGCCAGCAGCTCCCAGACAGGGAATGAAAAACTGTTTTTT. Translating it yields CASSSQTGNEKLFF.

The CDR3 region is CASREGGASNYGYTF. Here the CDR3 DNA reads TGTGCCAGCCGGGAGGGGGGGGCCTCTAACTATGGCTACACCTTC. The rearrangement uses TRBV6-5 and TRBJ1-2, with D possibly being TRBD1 (6 bases). CDR1 and CDR2 (germline): MNHEY, SVGAGI. The CDR3 length is 15 residues. The V end lost 8 bases, the J end lost 0 bases, and 16 bases lay between the germline ends.

J is TRBJ2-3 and V is TRBV24-1; D ambiguous. The CDR3 consists of 15 residues. CDR1 KGHDR and CDR2 SFDVKD come from the germline V gene. Trimming took off 3 bases at V and 4 bases at J, with 13 bases between the two ends. In DNA form, the CDR3 reads TGTGCCACCAGTGATCCCACTTATGTCCCAGATACGCAGTATTTT. Translation: CATSDPTYVPDTQYF.

This chain joins TRBV27 and TRBJ2-1; a weak D match, TRBD2 (6 bases). This CDR3 is 16 amino acids long. Germline CDR1 reads MNHEY; CDR2 reads SMNVEV (reference sequence). V lost 6 bases to trimming and J lost 6 bases, with 21 bases between them. The CDR3 protein is CASRRFRAGPFNEQFF. The CDR3, as DNA: TGTGCCAGCAGAAGGTTTAGGGCGGGACCGTTCAATGAGCAGTTCTTC.

The chain recombines TRBV7-9 with TRBJ2-3, with 9 bases identical to TRBD2. CDR3 length: 14 amino acids. CDR1 and CDR2 from the germline V gene are SEHNR and FQNEAQ (reference sequence). V lost 4 bases, J lost 5 bases, and 4 bases stayed unmatched. The CDR3 here is CASSSSGAGDTQYF. In DNA form, the CDR3 reads TGTGCCAGCAGCTCTAGCGGGGCGGGAGATACGCAGTATTTT.

V is TRBV11-2 and J is TRBJ1-1; 7 bases align to TRBD1. Germline lookup yields CDR1 SGHAT and CDR2 FQNNGV. This CDR3 spans 11 amino acids. The ends lost 7 bases at V and 11 bases at J; junction bases unmatched: 7. The CDR3 spells CASIQDRIAFF. CDR3 in DNA: TGTGCCAGCATCCAGGACAGGATCGCTTTCTTT.

The chain recombines TRBV3-1 (or the pseudogene TRBV3-2) with TRBJ2-3; 9 nucleotides agree with TRBD2. J lost 7 bases, V lost 6 bases, and 8 bases had no gene match. This CDR3 contains 14 residues. Germline values: CDR1 LGHDT, CDR2 YNNKEL (reference sequence). The CDR3, as DNA: TGTGCCAGCAGATATGCGGGGGGGACGAATACGCAGTATTTT. The encoded protein is CASRYAGGTNTQYF.

The chain carries TRBV11-3 and TRBJ2-2; D ambiguous. Germline CDR1 reads SGHNT; CDR2 reads YENEEA. Deletions cut 5 bases from V and 7 bases from J, with 11 bases between. CDR3 length equals 13 residues. CDR3 nucleotide sequence: TGTGCCAGCAGCCCCGAGGTCTACGGGGAGCTGTTTTTT. It codes for CASSPEVYGELFF.

In this sample, this clone turned up a few times. The V and J genes are TRBV27 and TRBJ2-7, with TRBD2 matching 13 bases. The CDR3 is 15 residues long. Per the germline V gene, CDR1 is MNHEY and CDR2 is SMNVEV (reference sequence). J gave up 4 bases and V 6 bases, and 6 bases lay outside the gene matches. The CDR3 sequence: CASSRTLAGGYEQYF. CDR3 DNA: TGTGCCAGCAGCCGCACACTAGCGGGAGGGTACGAGCAGTACTTC.

This sequence joins TRBV7-2 and TRBJ1-2, with TRBD1 matching 9 bases. The V gene's germline CDR1 is SGHTA and CDR2 FQGNSA. The CDR3 is made up of 17 amino acids. Germline trimming cut 3 bases from V and 8 bases from J; bases unmatched to any gene: 16. The CDR3, as DNA: TGTGCCAGCAGCTTCTTGGGACAGGGCCGGCGGAAGGGCGGCTACACCTTC. It codes for CASSFLGQGRRKGGYTF.

This CDR3 reads CATGDRARTDTQYF. Written as DNA, the CDR3 is TGTGCCACCGGCGACAGGGCCCGCACAGATACGCAGTATTTT. J is TRBJ2-3 and V is TRBV24-1; 7 nucleotides match TRBD1. This CDR3 region has 14 residues. Germline-derived CDR1 and CDR2 are KGHDR and SFDVKD. Unmatched junction bases numbered 6, after V lost 9 bases and J lost 1 base.

The chain carries TRBV5-5 and TRBJ2-7, with a tentative D call TRBD1 (5 bases). V was pared by 1 base and J by 4 bases, with 18 bases between. This CDR3 is built from 16 residues. CDR1 is SGHKS, CDR2 YYEKEE, per germline (reference sequence). CDR3 region: CASSLSPRDRAYEQYF. Here the CDR3 DNA reads TGTGCCAGCAGCTTGTCGCCCAGGGATCGGGCGTACGAGCAGTACTTC.

This chain connects TRBV5-1 to TRBJ2-1, with 7 bases fitting TRBD1. CDR3 length: 15 amino acids. Germline assignment: CDR1 SGHRS and CDR2 YFSETQ. The V gene end was trimmed by 2 bases and the J gene end by 7 bases; junction bases not matched to a gene: 9. The CDR3 protein is CASSFVRGRKNEQFF. Written as DNA, the CDR3 is TGCGCCAGCAGCTTCGTAAGGGGGCGAAAAAATGAGCAGTTCTTC.

J is TRBJ1-1 and V is TRBV2, with D possibly matching TRBD1 (5 bases). Germline assignment: CDR1 SNHLY and CDR2 FYNNEI. Trimming took 10 bases from V and 0 from J, leaving 15 bases between them. The CDR3 totals 14 residues. CDR3 loop: CATLGGGVNTEAFF. CDR3 bases: TGTGCCACCCTCGGGGGAGGAGTGAACACTGAAGCTTTCTTT.